This record looks at one T cell receptor (beta chain) sequence and its context. Libraries were prepared by immunoSEQ multiplex PCR; TCRdb keeps only in-frame clonotypes and omits some of them. Of approximately 2.4 million clones listed, approximately 95% are singletons. The data belong to a study of shared clonotypes between healthy human individuals. The sequence was collected from a man younger than 35 in good health. The sequenced material came from naive CD4+ T cells sorted from blood. Documented subset: CD45RA+ positively selected.

The CDR3 reads CASSATGGTGNTIYF. The CDR3 DNA follows: TGTGCCAGCAGTGCCACAGGGGGCACTGGAAACACCATATATTTT. This chain connects TRBV7-9 to TRBJ1-3; 9 bases match TRBD1. CDR3 length equals 15 residues. Germline V gives CDR1 SEHNR, CDR2 FQNEAQ (reference sequence). J was trimmed by 2 bases and V by 6 bases; bases with no gene match: 5.